This T cell receptor beta chain stems from a study of shared clonotypes between healthy human individuals. General study points: Compared with clonotypes that all four donors shared, non-shared clonotypes had lower generation probabilities. Around 5% of naive CD4 clonotypes were common to several donors.

The CDR3 totals 17 residues. Trimming pared 1 base from V and 0 bases from J, leaving 13 bases between. Germline-derived CDR1 and CDR2 are SGHVS and FNYEAQ. Researchers partitioned CD4+ cells into CD45RA+ naive and CD45RA-negative memory subsets. In the case of this clone: Its matching antigen is unknown.

Some 29,000 T cell genomes (around 0.2 ug DNA) went into each sorted-subset replicate. Produced via immunoSEQ multiplex PCR; TCRdb's table is partial and in-frame only. The sample consists of 1.4 million to 1.5 million clones, roughly 96% of them appearing once. Sequenced input: naive CD4+ T cells sorted from blood. The subset: CD45RA+ positively selected. This rearrangement joins TRBV7-6 to TRBJ2-4; no clear D gene. The receptor was isolated from a man aged 25 to 45 in good health. The CDR3 region is CASSLVLKLLAKNIQYF. CDR3 sequence (DNA): TGTGCCAGCAGCTTAGTATTAAAACTACTAGCCAAAAACATTCAGTACTTC.